This is a list of T cell receptor beta chains from one sample in a study of blood T cell repertoires in COVID-19. Profiling relied on immunoSEQ multiplex PCR, and the TCRdb table lists in-frame clones only, not all of them. Of about 120,000 clones listed, approximately 87% are singletons. The sample taken for sequencing was peripheral blood. Receptor source: a man aged 25 to 40 with acute or convalescent COVID-19. Both conserved end residues are trimmed from each CDR3. Fields, in order: V gene, CDR3 length, J gene, CDR3 protein.

V gene: TRBV6-5
CDR3 length: 12
J gene: TRBJ1-1
CDR3 protein: ASSSDRANTEAF

V gene: TRBV10-3
CDR3 length: 14
J gene: TRBJ1-2
CDR3 protein: AISLYGTGGNYGYT

V gene: TRBV4-2
CDR3 length: 10
J gene: TRBJ1-4
CDR3 protein: ASSHRDEKLF

V gene: TRBV2
CDR3 length: 10
J gene: TRBJ2-1
CDR3 protein: ASSGIAYEQF

V gene: TRBV5-1
CDR3 length: 13
J gene: TRBJ1-3
CDR3 protein: ASSLGRSSGNTIY

V gene: TRBV5-6
CDR3 length: 11
J gene: TRBJ2-7
CDR3 protein: ASSSGYGYEQY

V gene: TRBV6-5
CDR3 length: 12
J gene: TRBJ1-1
CDR3 protein: ASSYDRKGTEAF

V gene: TRBV4-3
CDR3 length: 13
J gene: TRBJ2-3
CDR3 protein: ASSQDRGSADTQY

V gene: TRBV3-1/TRBV3-2
CDR3 length: 11
J gene: TRBJ1-5
CDR3 protein: ASSQNFDQPQH

V gene: TRBV12-3/TRBV12-4
CDR3 length: 10
J gene: TRBJ1-1
CDR3 protein: ASSYDRTEAF

V gene: TRBV6-1
CDR3 length: 13
J gene: TRBJ1-3
CDR3 protein: ASSERAGLGNTIY

V gene: TRBV25-1
CDR3 length: 13
J gene: TRBJ1-2
CDR3 protein: ASSASWQGGSGYT

V gene: TRBV27
CDR3 length: 13
J gene: TRBJ2-1
CDR3 protein: ATIPGSSSYNEQF

V gene: TRBV5-8
CDR3 length: 13
J gene: TRBJ1-5
CDR3 protein: ASGEKGASFQPQH

V gene: TRBV7-9
CDR3 length: 11
J gene: TRBJ1-2
CDR3 protein: ASEVGVGYGYT

V gene: TRBV3-1/TRBV3-2
CDR3 length: 12
J gene: TRBJ2-7
CDR3 protein: ASSQGTMVSEQY

V gene: TRBV29-1
CDR3 length: 13
J gene: TRBJ2-3
CDR3 protein: SVDSSGGATDTQY

V gene: TRBV30
CDR3 length: 11
J gene: TRBJ1-1
CDR3 protein: AWSPITNTEAF

V gene: TRBV6-5
CDR3 length: 13
J gene: TRBJ2-3
CDR3 protein: ATKPGGLSTDTQY

V gene: TRBV30
CDR3 length: 13
J gene: TRBJ1-4
CDR3 protein: AWRDPGHSNEKLF

V gene: TRBV30
CDR3 length: 13
J gene: TRBJ2-5
CDR3 protein: AWSPSQAGGETQY

V gene: TRBV4-2
CDR3 length: 14
J gene: TRBJ2-2
CDR3 protein: ASSQEASRNTGELF

V gene: TRBV5-1
CDR3 length: 11
J gene: TRBJ1-1
CDR3 protein: ASSEQGHTEAF

V gene: TRBV5-5
CDR3 length: 12
J gene: TRBJ2-5
CDR3 protein: ASRDGGVEETQY

V gene: TRBV7-8
CDR3 length: 11
J gene: TRBJ1-2
CDR3 protein: ASSDRSPGGYT

V gene: TRBV2
CDR3 length: 13
J gene: TRBJ2-2
CDR3 protein: ASSEVKPNTGELF

V gene: TRBV9
CDR3 length: 17
J gene: TRBJ2-2
CDR3 protein: ASSVEGQGGLGNTGELF

V gene: TRBV29-1
CDR3 length: 12
J gene: TRBJ2-5
CDR3 protein: SVVTGAMGETQY

V gene: TRBV18
CDR3 length: 13
J gene: TRBJ1-3
CDR3 protein: ASSPSTGAGNTIY

V gene: TRBV6-1
CDR3 length: 14
J gene: TRBJ1-3
CDR3 protein: ASSARGATSGNTIY

V gene: TRBV19
CDR3 length: 13
J gene: TRBJ1-1
CDR3 protein: ASSIGRGAETEAF

V gene: TRBV6-2/TRBV6-3
CDR3 length: 11
J gene: TRBJ2-5
CDR3 protein: ASSGQGAETQY

V gene: TRBV9
CDR3 length: 12
J gene: TRBJ2-4
CDR3 protein: ASSVGQGVDIQY

V gene: TRBV11-3
CDR3 length: 13
J gene: TRBJ2-2
CDR3 protein: ASSPSGGNSGELF

V gene: TRBV4-3
CDR3 length: 14
J gene: TRBJ2-2
CDR3 protein: ASSPIGQGGTGELF

V gene: TRBV29-1
CDR3 length: 12
J gene: TRBJ1-4
CDR3 protein: SVRAKATNEKLF

V gene: TRBV14
CDR3 length: 15
J gene: TRBJ2-3
CDR3 protein: ASSQNRLAQSPDTQY

V gene: TRBV29-1
CDR3 length: 11
J gene: TRBJ2-1
CDR3 protein: SVSGLAGGEQF

V gene: TRBV4-1
CDR3 length: 11
J gene: TRBJ1-6
CDR3 protein: ASSRSDGSPLH

V gene: TRBV7-8
CDR3 length: 15
J gene: TRBJ2-1
CDR3 protein: ASSLGGAGDAYNEQF

V gene: TRBV12-3/TRBV12-4
CDR3 length: 11
J gene: TRBJ2-1
CDR3 protein: ASSLGQGGEQF

V gene: TRBV9
CDR3 length: 12
J gene: TRBJ2-1
CDR3 protein: ASSSSGGANEQF

V gene: TRBV21-1
CDR3 length: 13
J gene: TRBJ1-2
CDR3 protein: ASSKAQAGDYGYT